The 30 T cell receptor beta chains below come from one sample, sequenced in a study of T cell responses to AZD1222 COVID-19 vaccine. TCRdb keeps only in-frame clones here, not all; method: immunoSEQ multiplex PCR. The sample includes 150,000 to 200,000 clones, around 94% of them seen just once. This specimen was peripheral blood, taken on day 0 of AZD1222 vaccination. These receptors all stem from an adult in good health.

This chain links TRBV2 with TRBJ2-3; TRBD2 matches 10 bases. The germline CDR1 and CDR2 sequences are SNHLY and FYNNEI. Unmatched junction bases numbered 8, after V lost 5 bases and J lost 6 bases. This CDR3 is 15 amino acids long. In DNA, the CDR3 is TGTGCCAGCAGTCGACTAGCGGGCCGTGCGGATACGCAGTATTTT. Protein: CASSRLAGRADTQYF.

This clone appeared a single time. This sample also contains other DNA sequences that code for the same CDR3. The chain joins TRBV12-3 or TRBV12-4 to TRBJ2-7; TRBD1 agrees at 7 bases. The J segment lost 3 bases and the V segment lost 6 bases, leaving 2 bases of the junction unmatched. CDR3 size: 12 residues. The CDR3 sequence is CASSPGGYEQYF. The CDR3 nucleotides are TGTGCCAGCAGCCCAGGGGGCTACGAGCAGTACTTC.

The chain uses TRBV10-3 and TRBJ1-1, with D maybe TRBD1 (5 bases). The V gene lost 5 bases and the J gene lost 3 bases, with 16 bases spanning the gap. Germline CDR1 reads ENHRY; CDR2 reads SYGVKD. The CDR3 spans 15 residues. CDR3 nucleotides: TGTGCCATCAGTAGTCAGGGAAAACAGGACACTGAAGCTTTCTTT. Translating gives CAISSQGKQDTEAFF.

The chain is built from TRBV5-1 and TRBJ2-2, with TRBD2 matching 11 bases. Losses at the gene ends were 4 bases for V and 7 bases for J; bases not matched to a gene: 9. The CDR3 spans 16 residues. CDR1 is SGHRS, CDR2 YFSETQ, per germline. The CDR3 loop reads CASSPSPSGGNGELFF. The CDR3 nucleotides read TGCGCCAGCAGCCCAAGCCCTAGCGGGGGGAACGGGGAGCTGTTTTTT.

The chain joins TRBV10-3 to TRBJ2-1, with TRBD1 matching over 10 bases. Germline-derived CDR1 and CDR2 are ENHRY and SYGVKD. Trimming removed 2 bases from V and 4 bases from J; junction bases left unmatched: 2. The CDR3 has 15 residues. The CDR3 protein is CAISEGQGGYNEQFF. CDR3 DNA: TGTGCCATCAGTGAGGGACAGGGGGGATACAATGAGCAGTTCTTC.

V is TRBV9 and J is TRBJ1-3, with D possibly matching TRBD1 (5 bases). V gave up 0 bases and J gave up 2 bases, with 12 bases separating them. This CDR3 has 16 amino acids. Germline CDR1 is SGDLS and CDR2 is YYNGEE. The CDR3: CASSVELQGTGNTIYF. CDR3 nucleotide sequence: TGTGCCAGCAGCGTAGAATTGCAGGGAACTGGAAACACCATATATTTT.

V is TRBV5-5 and J is TRBJ2-3, with TRBD1 matching 8 bases. Germline trimming cut 3 bases from V and 0 bases from J; bases unmatched to any gene: 3. From germline, CDR1 is SGHKS and CDR2 YYEKEE (reference sequence). The CDR3 is 15 residues long. As DNA, the CDR3 is TGTGCCAGCAGCTCCCGGACAGGGAGCACAGATACGCAGTATTTT. Protein: CASSSRTGSTDTQYF.

The chain uses TRBV30 and TRBJ1-3; perhaps TRBD1 as D (6 bases). V dropped 3 bases and J dropped 2 bases, with 14 bases sitting between them. The CDR3 covers 15 residues. Looked up from germline, CDR1 is GTSNPN and CDR2 is SVGIG (reference sequence). The CDR3 loop is CAWRIGSGAGNTIYF. In nucleotides, the CDR3 is TGTGCCTGGAGAATAGGGTCAGGGGCTGGAAACACCATATATTTT.

The rearrangement links TRBV5-1 to TRBJ1-1; 9 nucleotides match TRBD1. With 4 bases clipped from V and 2 bases from J, the junction kept 3 bases outside the gene matches. The CDR3 spans 14 residues. Germline values: CDR1 SGHRS, CDR2 YFSETQ. As DNA, the CDR3 is TGCGCCAGCAGCATTACAGGGGGCAACACTGAAGCTTTCTTT. Protein: CASSITGGNTEAFF.

The chain recombines TRBV5-1 with TRBJ2-7, with 10 bases matching TRBD2. Germline V CDR1 and CDR2: SGHRS, YFSETQ. The CDR3 totals 17 residues. Trimming removed 4 bases from V and 1 base from J; junction bases left unmatched: 11. The CDR3 nucleotides are TGCGCCAGCAGCACGTACCTTTCTAGCGGGGGTTCCTACGAGCAGTACTTC. As protein: CASSTYLSSGGSYEQYF.

The chain has TRBV7-9 and TRBJ2-3, with 11 bases fitting TRBD1. V was pared by 1 base and J by 6 bases, with 9 bases of the junction left unmatched. This CDR3 has 17 amino acids. Germline V gene lookup returns CDR1 SEHNR and CDR2 FQNEAQ (reference sequence). The CDR3 here is CASSLEVGQGASDTQYF. The CDR3 nucleotides read TGTGCCAGCAGCTTAGAAGTAGGACAGGGGGCGAGCGATACGCAGTATTTT.

The chain joins TRBV2 to TRBJ2-3; TRBD2 is a possible D gene (6 bases). The germline V and J ends were trimmed by 4 bases and 5 bases, with 13 bases remaining between them. CDR3 length: 14 amino acids. The germline gives CDR1 SNHLY, CDR2 FYNNEI. The CDR3 region has the DNA TGTGCCAGCAGTGTAGGGTGGCGGGAAGATACGCAGTATTTT. The encoded protein is CASSVGWREDTQYF.

The chain links TRBV29-1 to TRBJ1-1, with 7 bases that match TRBD1. Germline assignment: CDR1 SQVTM and CDR2 ANQGSEA. V was clipped by 2 bases and J by 3 bases; unmatched bases: 9. The CDR3 is 15 residues long. The CDR3 here is CSVEYETGWDTEAFF. The DNA of the CDR3 is TGCAGCGTTGAATATGAGACAGGGTGGGACACTGAAGCTTTCTTT.

The chain has TRBV2 and TRBJ2-4; D could derive from TRBD1 or TRBD2 (5 bases each). CDR3 length: 14 residues. Trimming cost V 6 bases and J 2 bases, with 11 bases left between them. Germline CDR1 is SNHLY and CDR2 is FYNNEI. The CDR3 DNA reads as TGTGCCAGCAGGGGAGACAGCTCCAAAAACATTCAGTACTTC. It codes for CASRGDSSKNIQYF.

The rearrangement joins TRBV3-1 (or the pseudogene TRBV3-2) to TRBJ1-1; tentative D call: TRBD1 (5 bases). There are 16 residues in the CDR3. Germline assignment: CDR1 LGHDT and CDR2 YNNKEL (reference sequence). V was clipped by 4 bases and J by 4 bases, with 19 bases between them. CDR3 DNA sequence: TGTGCCAGCAGCCTCCCGGGTAGGGGTCGGAGCACTGAAGCTTTCTTT. It yields the protein CASSLPGRGRSTEAFF.

This sequence joins TRBV10-3 and TRBJ1-4; a weak D match, TRBD1 (5 bases). This CDR3 spans 14 amino acids. Looked up from germline, CDR1 is ENHRY and CDR2 is SYGVKD. Trimming stripped 5 bases from V and 3 bases from J, with 10 bases between. The CDR3 bases are TGTGCCATCAGTTCCGGGGGTCCTAATGAAAAACTGTTTTTT. It translates to CAISSGGPNEKLFF.

J is TRBJ1-5 and V is TRBV19; D may be TRBD1 (5 bases). There are 13 residues in the CDR3. Between the trimmed V and J ends, which lost 4 bases and 7 bases, there was a span of 11 bases. CDR1 and CDR2 (germline): LNHDA, SQIVND (reference sequence). This CDR3 reads CASSRARGQPQHF. The CDR3 nucleotides are TGTGCCAGTAGTAGGGCTAGGGGACAGCCCCAGCATTTT.

This clone has just a few counts. This chain links TRBV29-1 with TRBJ1-2; D unresolved. Germline loops: CDR1 SQVTM, CDR2 ANQGSEA. CDR3 length: 12 amino acids. Trimming pared 6 bases from V and 8 bases from J, leaving 16 bases between. Here the CDR3 reads CSVGDMSPGYTF. CDR3 nucleotides: TGCAGCGTGGGCGACATGAGTCCCGGCTACACCTTC.

This chain joins TRBV9 and TRBJ2-3; TRBD2 matches 8 bases. Germline V gene lookup returns CDR1 SGDLS and CDR2 YYNGEE. V was pared by 0 bases and J by 0 bases, with 0 bases of the junction left unmatched. This CDR3 is 15 amino acids long. The CDR3 DNA follows: TGTGCCAGCAGCGTAGCTAGCGGGAGCACAGATACGCAGTATTTT. It translates to CASSVASGSTDTQYF.

V gene TRBV5-1 combines with J gene TRBJ2-1; D may be TRBD2 (5 bases). The germline V gene has CDR1 SGHRS and CDR2 YFSETQ. The V end lost 2 bases, the J end lost 0 bases, and 9 bases lay between the germline ends. The CDR3 totals 15 residues. CDR3 in DNA: TGCGCCAGCAGCTTCGACGGGGTCTCCTACAATGAGCAGTTCTTC. It is translated as CASSFDGVSYNEQFF.

The rearrangement links TRBV10-3 to TRBJ2-7, with 12 positions matching TRBD2. V shed 0 bases and J 4 bases; nucleotides not matched to a gene: 1. The CDR3 extends over 15 amino acids. Germline V gene sequence: CDR1 ENHRY, CDR2 SYGVKD. The DNA of the CDR3 is TGTGCCATCAGTGAGTCCGGACTAGCGGGATACGAGCAGTACTTC. This codes for CAISESGLAGYEQYF.

This clone was detected only once. The CDR3 here is CASSLDTGRTDTQYF. DNA of the CDR3: TGTGCCAGCAGCTTAGATACAGGGCGCACAGATACGCAGTATTTT. The chain uses TRBV7-8 and TRBJ2-3, with D possibly being TRBD1 (6 bases). Germline assignment: CDR1 SGHVS and CDR2 FQNEAQ. The CDR3 length is 15 residues. The V and J ends lost 1 base and 1 base respectively, with 9 bases between them. The entire variable domain, with the rest obtained from reference TRBV7-8 and TRBJ2-3, is as follows: GAGVSQSPRYKVAKRGQDVALRCDPISGHVSLFWYQQALGQGPEFLTYFQNEAQLDKSGLPSDRFFAERPEGSVSTLKIQRTQQEDSAVYLCASSLDTGRTDTQYFGPGTRLTVL.

This chain connects TRBV12-3 or TRBV12-4 to TRBJ1-5, with 7 nucleotides matching TRBD1. The CDR3 covers 13 residues. The V gene end was trimmed by 6 bases and the J gene end by 2 bases; junction bases not matched to a gene: 1. The CDR3 coding sequence is TGTGCCAGCAGAGGGACAGGCAATCAGCCCCAGCATTTT. Translating it yields CASRGTGNQPQHF.

The rearrangement links TRBV7-8 to TRBJ2-2; 8 positions agree with TRBD2. The length of the CDR3 is 17 residues. Germline-derived CDR1 and CDR2 are SGHVS and FQNEAQ. V dropped 1 base and J dropped 3; count of bases not matched to a gene: 7. CDR3 nucleotides: TGTGCCAGCAGCTTAGTCCTCGGGGGGGCTTACACCGGGGAGCTGTTTTTT. Its translation is CASSLVLGGAYTGELFF.

The V call is TRBV19, the J call TRBJ2-5, with D unclear. The CDR3 is 15 residues long. The ends were cut back, 3 bases at V and 5 bases at J, with 16 bases in the middle. The germline CDR1 and CDR2 sequences are LNHDA and SQIVND (reference sequence). The CDR3 reads CASSIGPPSVETQYF. The CDR3 bases are TGTGCCAGTAGTATCGGCCCTCCGTCGGTGGAGACCCAGTACTTC.

This chain joins TRBV20-1 and TRBJ1-2, with D unresolved. The germline V gene encodes CDR1 DFQATT and CDR2 SNEGSKA (reference sequence). V lost 7 bases and J 8 bases, leaving 14 bases between the germline ends. The CDR3 has 11 residues. CDR3 residues: CSVGPTEGYTF. CDR3 in DNA: TGCAGTGTTGGACCCACGGAGGGCTACACCTTC.

The chain couples TRBV13 to TRBJ2-5; D ambiguous. Germline-derived CDR1 and CDR2 are PRHDT and FYEKMQ (reference sequence). Trimming left V 0 bases short and J 8 bases short, with 7 bases between. This CDR3 spans 12 amino acids. The CDR3 bases are TGTGCCAGCAGCTTAGGAGGTTCCACCCAGTACTTC. Its protein product is CASSLGGSTQYF.

V gene TRBV15 combines with J gene TRBJ2-7; the D call may be TRBD1 or TRBD2 (5 bases each). The CDR3 loop spans 17 amino acids. The germline V and J ends were trimmed by 1 base and 3 bases, with 19 bases remaining between them. Germline V gene data show CDR1 as LNHNV and CDR2 as YYDKDF (reference sequence). The CDR3 DNA is TGTGCCACCAGCAGAGGGGACCGAACTCTTTGGAACTACGAGCAGTACTTC. It translates to CATSRGDRTLWNYEQYF.

This clone was picked up one time. The V and J genes are TRBV25-1 and TRBJ2-1; tentative D call: TRBD1 (6 bases). V lost 10 bases and J 6 bases, leaving 13 bases between the germline ends. The CDR3 sequence is 12 residues long. Germline V gene lookup returns CDR1 MGHDK and CDR2 SYGVNS. CDR3 nucleotides: TGTGCCACCCGCACAGGGATCAATGAGCAGTTCTTC. Its protein is CATRTGINEQFF.

CDR3 residues: CASESGSSYEQYF. The CDR3 coding sequence is TGTGCCAGCGAGAGCGGGAGTTCCTACGAGCAGTACTTC. The chain uses TRBV2 and TRBJ2-7; 8 nucleotides align to TRBD2. The CDR3 runs to 13 residues. Germline loops: CDR1 SNHLY, CDR2 FYNNEI. Losses at the gene ends were 8 bases for V and 1 base for J; bases not matched to a gene: 4. Supplemented by reference TRBV2 and TRBJ2-7, the full variable domain reads EPEVTQTPSHQVTQMGQEVILRCVPISNHLYFYWYRQILGQKVEFLVSFYNNEISEKSEIFDDQFSVERPDGSNFTLKIRSTKLEDSAMYFCASESGSSYEQYFGPGTRLTVT.